This T cell receptor beta chain stems from a study of CD4 and CD8 cells across lung adenocarcinoma regions. TCRdb reprocessed the PCR reads via MiXCR and lists one record per CDR3 protein. The sample yields approximately 5,000 distinct CDR3 sequences, 55% to 75% seen once. This clonotype occurred once. V shed 4 bases and J 7 bases; nucleotides not matched to a gene: 7. The CDR3 has 14 amino acids. Germline CDR1 MNHNS, CDR2 SASEGT. This clonotype originated in a male donor with lung adenocarcinoma. The CD4 and CD8 labels of this study may be unreliable. The V call is TRBV6-1, the J call TRBJ1-5; 7 bases match TRBD1. Sample: CD4+ T cells from the center of a lung tumor. Written as DNA, the CDR3 is TGTGCCAGCAGTGTACAGGGGATGAGACAGCCCCAGCATTTT. It yields the protein CASSVQGMRQPQHF.